The sequence of this TCR beta chain was determined in a study of blood T cell repertoires in COVID-19. Germline CDR1 and CDR2: MNHEY and SVGAGI. Unmatched junction bases numbered 4, after V lost 6 bases and J lost 2 bases. The CDR3 spans 14 residues. Method: immunoSEQ multiplex PCR; TCRdb's copy keeps in-frame clones and lacks some. This table holds some 270,000 clones, more than 75% found once. The clonotype comes from a woman of 80 years or more with COVID-19, enrolled during active disease. The sample was peripheral blood. The J gene is TRBJ1-1, the V gene TRBV6-5, with 9 nucleotides matching TRBD1. CDR3 sequence reads: CASRDTGGNTEAFF. The CDR3 DNA follows: TGTGCCAGCAGGGATACAGGGGGCAACACTGAAGCTTTCTTT.